The 16 T cell receptor beta chains below were found in one sample sequenced in a study of blood T cell repertoires in COVID-19. Sequencing was performed with immunoSEQ multiplex PCR; in TCRdb, only in-frame clones are kept and a portion is missing. The data hold around 180,000 clones, with around 87% observed a single time. The sequencing sample was made of peripheral blood. These receptors all come from a man aged 40-49 years with active or convalescent COVID-19.

The chain has TRBV6-4 and TRBJ1-6, with 7 bases fitting TRBD1. Germline V gene lookup returns CDR1 MRHNA and CDR2 SNTAGT. The trim removed 5 bases at V and 9 bases at J, leaving 25 bases unmatched. The CDR3 has 20 amino acids. The CDR3 protein is CASSPTLTGRIRPIGSPLHF. DNA of the CDR3: TGTGCCAGCAGTCCCACCCTGACAGGGAGGATTCGCCCAATCGGTTCACCCCTCCACTTT.

The chain is built from TRBV30 and TRBJ1-1; 7 bases agree with TRBD1. The CDR3 spans 12 residues. CDR1 GTSNPN and CDR2 SVGIG come from the germline V gene (reference sequence). Trimming took 3 bases from V and 5 from J; bases not matched to a gene: 3. CDR3 sequence reads: CAWSGTATEAFF. CDR3 DNA sequence: TGTGCCTGGAGCGGGACAGCAACTGAAGCTTTCTTT.

The rearrangement uses TRBV6-6 and TRBJ1-1, with D possibly being TRBD1 (5 bases). Deletions cut 6 bases from V and 4 bases from J, with 18 bases between. The CDR3 runs to 15 residues. Germline CDR1 and CDR2: MNHNY and SVGAGI (reference sequence). CDR3 in amino acids: CASRNGAGIGTEAFF. Written as DNA, the CDR3 is TGTGCCAGCAGAAACGGAGCAGGGATTGGCACTGAAGCTTTCTTT.

The J gene is TRBJ2-2, the V gene TRBV7-3; 12 bases match TRBD1. The V gene's germline CDR1 is SGHTA and CDR2 FQGTGA. CDR3 length: 17 amino acids. V lost 1 base to trimming and J lost 6 bases; unmatched junction nucleotides: 6. The CDR3 region has the DNA TGTGCCAGCAGCTTAATCGGGGGACAGGGGGCCGCCGGGGAGCTGTTTTTT. This gives the protein CASSLIGGQGAAGELFF.

The gene calls are TRBV4-3 and TRBJ1-1, with D perhaps matching TRBD1 (5 bases). V was trimmed by 1 base and J by 6 bases, leaving 9 bases between them. This CDR3 has 13 residues. Germline V lookup: CDR1 LGHNA, CDR2 YSLEER. DNA of the CDR3: TGCGCCAGCAGCCAAGGTCTGACAGCTGAAGCTTTCTTT. This codes for CASSQGLTAEAFF.

This chain connects TRBV9 to TRBJ1-2; TRBD1 aligns across 7 bases. CDR1 and CDR2 from the germline V gene are SGDLS and YYNGEE. This CDR3 region has 15 residues. The J segment lost 0 bases and the V segment lost 3 bases, leaving 5 bases of the junction unmatched. CDR3 amino acids: CASSGGTAANYGYTF. The CDR3 region has the DNA TGTGCCAGCAGCGGGGGGACAGCCGCTAACTATGGCTACACCTTC.

This clone was found once. The chain has TRBV9 and TRBJ2-6; 10 nucleotides agree with TRBD1. The CDR3 runs 18 residues. Trimming cost V 3 bases and J 0 bases; bases outside gene matches: 6. Germline V gives CDR1 SGDLS, CDR2 YYNGEE. This chain's CDR3 is CASSEGGQGNSGANVLTF. The DNA for the CDR3 is TGTGCCAGCAGCGAGGGGGGACAGGGGAACTCTGGGGCCAACGTCCTGACTTTC.

The chain carries TRBV24-1 and TRBJ2-3; 8 nucleotides align to TRBD2. The CDR3 spans 14 residues. The germline V gene encodes CDR1 KGHDR and CDR2 SFDVKD. The V segment lost 4 bases and the J segment 5 bases; nucleotides outside the gene matches: 4. CDR3 nucleotide sequence: TGTGCCACCAGTGAGCGGGGGGCGGAAGATACGCAGTATTTT. Its protein product is CATSERGAEDTQYF.

As regards this clone: At the DNA level, this CDR3 is encoded by other sequences in the same sample as well. DNA of the CDR3: TGTGCCAGTCGTCGGAACACTGAAGCTTTCTTT. It encodes CASRRNTEAFF. V usage is TRBV6-5 and J usage is TRBJ1-1; D unresolved. CDR3 length: 11 amino acids. Germline lookup yields CDR1 MNHEY and CDR2 SVGAGI. Trimming removed 9 bases at V and 1 base at J, with 6 bases between.

The genes are TRBV15 and TRBJ1-5, with 7 bases fitting TRBD1. Germline CDR1 is LNHNV and CDR2 is YYDKDF (reference sequence). The CDR3 is made up of 15 amino acids. J lost 5 bases, V lost 0 bases, and 4 bases had no gene match. CDR3 nucleotide sequence: TGTGCCACCAGCAGAGAGACAGGGTCCTATCAGCCCCAGCATTTT. Protein: CATSRETGSYQPQHF.

For this clone: Other nucleotide sequences in the sample specify the same CDR3. This chain connects TRBV11-2 to TRBJ1-6; 9 bases match TRBD1. Unmatched junction bases numbered 1, after V lost 0 bases and J lost 7 bases. The CDR3 is made up of 15 amino acids. CDR1 and CDR2 from the germline V gene are SGHAT and FQNNGV. The CDR3 bases are TGTGCCAGCAGCTTAGAGACAGGGGGGAATTCACCCCTCCACTTT. Encoded protein: CASSLETGGNSPLHF.

The chain joins TRBV7-3 to TRBJ1-5, with 7 bases identical to TRBD1. J gave up 10 bases and V 5 bases, and 8 bases lay outside the gene matches. The length of the CDR3 is 13 residues. The germline V gene has CDR1 SGHTA and CDR2 FQGTGA. CDR3 bases: TGTGCCAGCAGCCCCCGGACAGGAGAACCCCAGCATTTT. Translating gives CASSPRTGEPQHF.

The V and J genes are TRBV7-8 and TRBJ1-6, with no clear D. Germline values: CDR1 SGHVS, CDR2 FQNEAQ. Trimming cost V 5 bases and J 9 bases, with 8 bases left between them. CDR3 size: 12 residues. CDR3: CASSPRSSPLHF. As DNA, the CDR3 is TGTGCCAGCAGCCCCCGGAGTTCACCCCTCCACTTT.

The V and J genes are TRBV19 and TRBJ1-2, with D tentatively TRBD1 (5 bases). V was pared by 6 bases and J by 4 bases, with 15 bases between. The V gene's germline CDR1 is LNHDA and CDR2 SQIVND (reference sequence). There are 14 residues in the CDR3. CDR3 sequence reads: CASRMGREIYGYTF. CDR3 DNA: TGTGCCAGTAGAATGGGCAGGGAAATCTATGGCTACACCTTC.

The chain has TRBV24-1 and TRBJ1-2; D gene unclear. CDR3 length: 13 amino acids. CDR1 and CDR2 from the germline V gene are KGHDR and SFDVKD. Trimming stripped 2 bases from V and 4 bases from J, with 7 bases between. In nucleotides, the CDR3 is TGTGCCACCAGTGATTCCCTTAGCTATGGCTACACCTTC. This encodes CATSDSLSYGYTF.

This clone was picked up a small number of times. The sample holds other DNA sequences that translate to the same CDR3. The chain joins TRBV2 to TRBJ2-5; TRBD1 matches at 8 bases. The J segment lost 0 bases and the V segment lost 4 bases, leaving 1 base of the junction unmatched. The CDR3 has 14 residues. Germline V gene sequence: CDR1 SNHLY, CDR2 FYNNEI. The CDR3 region has the DNA TGTGCCAGCAGTGGGGACAGGTACCAAGAGACCCAGTACTTC. Amino acids: CASSGDRYQETQYF. Based on the CDR3 plus reference TRBV2 and TRBJ2-5, the full variable domain is EPEVTQTPSHQVTQMGQEVILRCVPISNHLYFYWYRQILGQKVEFLVSFYNNEISEKSEIFDDQFSVERPDGSNFTLKIRSTKLEDSAMYFCASSGDRYQETQYFGPGTRLLVL.